This TCR beta chain was identified in a study of beta chain features in type 1 diabetes. Study-level information: Examination spanned around 110,000,000 sorted cells from all samples. Whole-study findings and limits: Shorter TCRB CDR3s, moderately but significantly so, were found in Type 1 diabetes patients in all four CD4+ subsets. The study found fewer insertions and more deletions at VDJ junctions in type 1 diabetes patients.

cDNA synthesis used the whole RNA isolate, giving expressed TCRB sequences. Data came from immunoSEQ multiplex PCR; TCRdb stores just in-frame clones and leaves some out. The sample has 500,000 to 800,000 clones, 12% seen once. CDR3 length: 10 amino acids. Per the germline V gene, CDR1 is DFQATT and CDR2 is SNEGSKA (reference sequence). The V end lost 6 bases, the J end lost 8 bases, and 8 bases lay between the germline ends. This clone was seen only a few times. Its antigen is unknown. The sequence was collected from a man aged 25-45 years with type 1 diabetes. The specimen sequenced was naive CD4+ T cells from blood. The gene calls are TRBV20-1 and TRBJ2-1; the D call may be TRBD1 or TRBD2 (5 bases each). This CDR3 reads CSALGDEQFF. The CDR3 DNA reads as TGCAGTGCGCTGGGGGATGAGCAGTTCTTC.